The 20 T cell receptor beta chains listed next were all sequenced from one sample in a study of T-cell memory formation after mild COVID-19 (dated by TCRdb to the early 2020s). Library generation was performed with 5' RACE. This sample was sequenced with an Illumina NovaSeq 6000. Clones were called with MiXCR by TCRdb after fastp trimmed the public reads at Q25, and only in-frame beta chains were retained. Each record represents a unique CDR3 protein, reported with the most common genes and DNA among its rows. This sample gives around 200,000 distinct CDR3 sequences in total; roughly a tenth of them show up just once. The top ten constitute less than 4% of the sample. The sequenced sample consisted of PBMCs or a T cell subset sorted from them (not recorded which). The receptors here all came from a man between 18 and 29 years old who had mild COVID-19 (a few samples of this study predate the infection). The sample titles of this study are shuffled in the database, so cell type and time point are left out; the donor was told from shared clones.

The sample holds a few counts of this clonotype. The V and J genes are TRBV7-3 and TRBJ1-1; TRBD1 aligns across 7 bases. J lost 3 bases, V lost 3 bases, and 4 bases had no gene match. The CDR3 totals 14 residues. Germline CDR1 is SGHTA and CDR2 is FQGTGA. The CDR3 sequence is CASSFSRGDTEAFF. The DNA for the CDR3 is TGTGCCAGCAGCTTCAGCAGGGGGGACACTGAAGCTTTCTTT.

The chain couples TRBV4-1 to TRBJ1-5; 7 nucleotides agree with TRBD1. V was pared by 1 base and J by 0 bases, with 6 bases of the junction left unmatched. CDR1 is MGHRA and CDR2 is YSYEKL in the germline V gene. This CDR3 is built from 17 residues. The CDR3 sequence: CASSQGAGTDSNQPQHF. The CDR3, as DNA: TGCGCCAGCAGCCAAGGTGCCGGGACAGATAGCAATCAGCCCCAGCATTTT.

Only a few counts were recorded for this clonotype. The chain is built from TRBV5-6 and TRBJ2-5, with 10 bases fitting TRBD1. CDR1 SGHDT and CDR2 YYEEEE come from the germline V gene. V lost 4 bases and J lost 1; bases outside the gene matches: 7. The CDR3 covers 16 residues. CDR3 region: CASSARGQGIQETQYF. CDR3 coding DNA: TGTGCCAGCAGCGCTCGGGGACAGGGGATCCAAGAGACCCAGTACTTC.

Regarding this clonotype: A much larger clone sits a single nucleotide away, making a read error possible. The chain employs TRBV4-1 and TRBJ2-7; tentatively, D is TRBD1 or TRBD2 (5 bases each). The V end lost 6 bases, the J end lost 9 bases, and 24 bases lay between the germline ends. The germline V gene has CDR1 MGHRA and CDR2 YSYEKL. The CDR3 is made up of 15 amino acids. CDR3 amino acids: CASSLGPGTRQAQYF. The CDR3 DNA reads as TGCGCCAGCAGTCTCGGTCCGGGGACGCGCCAGGCGCAGTACTTC.

Ten or more counts support this clonotype. The chain recombines TRBV5-1 with TRBJ2-5; D unclear. CDR1 is SGHRS and CDR2 is YFSETQ in the germline V gene. CDR3 length equals 12 residues. V dropped 4 bases and J dropped 0 bases, with 4 bases sitting between them. CDR3 sequence (DNA): TGCGCCAGCAGCCCAGACCAAGAGACCCAGTACTTC. Translated: CASSPDQETQYF. Together with reference TRBV5-1 and TRBJ2-5, the CDR3 gives the full variable domain: KAGVTQTPRYLIKTRGQQVTLSCSPISGHRSVSWYQQTPGQGLQFLFEYFSETQRNKGNFPGRFSGRQFSNSRSEMNVSTLELGDSALYLCASSPDQETQYFGPGTRLLVL.

At least ten counts were recorded for this clonotype. The chain has TRBV6-2 or TRBV6-3 and TRBJ2-3; D may be TRBD2 (6 bases). The germline V gene encodes CDR1 MNHEY and CDR2 SVGEGT. The CDR3 spans 13 residues. Trimming stripped 7 bases from V and 3 bases from J, with 11 bases between. CDR3 bases: TGTGCCAGCAAGGCGAGCGGGACAGATACGCAGTATTTT. This sequence encodes CASKASGTDTQYF.

This clonotype has a handful of counts. The chain couples TRBV12-3 or TRBV12-4 to TRBJ1-2; D uncertain. Between the trimmed V and J ends, which lost 3 bases and 8 bases, there was a span of 22 bases. This CDR3 has 16 residues. CDR3 protein: CASSFVHSRPSGGYTF. CDR3 nucleotides: TGTGCCAGCAGTTTTGTCCACTCTCGGCCCTCGGGGGGCTACACCTTC.

This clonotype was counted a few times. The chain has TRBV30 and TRBJ2-5, with D perhaps TRBD1 or TRBD2 (5 bases each). Germline assignment: CDR1 GTSNPN and CDR2 SVGIG (reference sequence). V dropped 0 bases and J dropped 5 bases, with 16 bases sitting between them. The CDR3 consists of 15 residues. CDR3 sequence: CAWSVQSGGAETQYF. CDR3 DNA: TGTGCCTGGAGTGTACAGAGTGGGGGTGCGGAGACCCAGTACTTC. The full variable domain, completed using reference TRBV30 and TRBJ2-5, is SQTIHQWPATLVQPVGSPLSLECTVEGTSNPNLYWYRQAAGRGLQLLFYSVGIGQISSEVPQNLSASRPQDRQFILSSKKLLLSDSGFYLCAWSVQSGGAETQYFGPGTRLLVL.

The table lists this clonotype with many counts. This chain joins TRBV9 and TRBJ1-5, with 7 bases fitting TRBD1. This CDR3 is built from 15 residues. CDR1 is SGDLS and CDR2 is YYNGEE in the germline V gene. Trimming removed 5 bases from V and 0 bases from J; junction bases left unmatched: 5. The CDR3, as DNA: TGTGCCAGCAGTCCGACAGGGAATAGCAATCAGCCCCAGCATTTT. Encoded protein: CASSPTGNSNQPQHF.

The sample holds a few counts of this clonotype. The chain carries TRBV7-2 and TRBJ2-5, with 7 bases that match TRBD2. Germline CDR1 SGHTA, CDR2 FQGNSA. J was trimmed by 5 bases and V by 6 bases; bases with no gene match: 9. The CDR3 is 14 amino acids. The CDR3 sequence is CASSAAGVGETQYF. CDR3 nucleotides: TGTGCCAGCAGTGCCGCGGGGGTCGGGGAGACCCAGTACTTC.

The V gene is TRBV7-2, the J gene TRBJ1-5, with D uncertain. The germline V and J ends were trimmed by 4 bases and 4 bases, with 5 bases remaining between them. The CDR3 is 12 amino acids. CDR1 is SGHTA and CDR2 is FQGNSA in the germline V gene. CDR3 protein: CASSSPNQPQHF. The CDR3 DNA reads as TGTGCCAGCAGCTCGCCAAATCAGCCCCAGCATTTT.

The chain is built from TRBV29-1 and TRBJ2-2; no clear D gene. Germline values: CDR1 SQVTM, CDR2 ANQGSEA. The CDR3 contains 13 residues. The V end was cut by 6 bases, the J end by 0 bases, with 8 bases between. CDR3: CSVRHTNTGELFF. In DNA form, the CDR3 reads TGCAGCGTGAGACACACGAACACCGGGGAGCTGTTTTTT.

The rearrangement links TRBV18 to TRBJ1-1, with 7 bases identical to TRBD1. The V and J ends lost 3 bases and 1 base, in that order; junction bases with no gene match: 5. From germline, CDR1 is KGHSH and CDR2 LQKENI. The CDR3 extends over 15 amino acids. The CDR3 region is CASSPLRGQNTEAFF. In DNA form, the CDR3 reads TGTGCCAGCTCACCCTTGAGGGGGCAGAACACTGAAGCTTTCTTT.

This clonotype has more than one count but fewer than ten. In nucleotides, the CDR3 is TGCGCCAGCAGCGTGGGACAGGGGGCGGTCCAAGAGACCCAGTACTTC. Its protein product is CASSVGQGAVQETQYF. This chain joins TRBV5-1 and TRBJ2-5; 12 nucleotides match TRBD1. Trimming took 4 bases from V and 1 from J; bases not matched to a gene: 5. CDR3 length: 16 residues. Germline-derived CDR1 and CDR2 are SGHRS and YFSETQ.

This clonotype appeared a few times. The rearrangement links TRBV7-8 to TRBJ2-1; 11 positions match TRBD2. CDR3 length: 14 residues. J gave up 10 bases and V 1 base, and 3 bases lay outside the gene matches. The germline V gene encodes CDR1 SGHVS and CDR2 FQNEAQ. CDR3 sequence reads: CASSLGLAGYEQFF. In DNA form, the CDR3 reads TGTGCCAGCAGCTTAGGACTAGCGGGGTACGAGCAGTTCTTC.

This clonotype was recorded at least ten times. The V and J genes are TRBV5-1 and TRBJ1-2; possible D gene TRBD1, 5 bases. The CDR3 runs 15 residues. Germline CDR1 reads SGHRS; CDR2 reads YFSETQ. V was trimmed by 4 bases and J by 0 bases, leaving 13 bases between them. In nucleotides, the CDR3 is TGCGCCAGCAGCCATCGGGACGGGGCTAACTATGGCTACACCTTC. Its protein product is CASSHRDGANYGYTF.

This clonotype was observed a few times. The rearrangement joins TRBV12-3 or TRBV12-4 to TRBJ2-5, with a possible D match to TRBD1 (5 bases). V was trimmed by 3 bases and J by 5 bases, leaving 10 bases between them. The CDR3 has 13 amino acids. In DNA, the CDR3 is TGTGCCAGCAGTTTGCAGGGATGGGAGACCCAGTACTTC. Translating gives CASSLQGWETQYF.

There are many counts of this clonotype. J is TRBJ2-2 and V is TRBV7-2, with TRBD1 matching over 8 bases. The CDR3 loop spans 15 amino acids. Losses at the gene ends were 5 bases for V and 7 bases for J; bases not matched to a gene: 9. CDR1 is SGHTA and CDR2 is FQGNSA in the germline V gene. Written as DNA, the CDR3 is TGTGCCAGCAGCCGCCCCCGGACAGGGTTCGGGGAGCTGTTTTTT. It translates to CASSRPRTGFGELFF. Complete variable domain (other parts from reference TRBV7-2 and TRBJ2-2): GAGVSQSPSNKVTEKGKDVELRCDPISGHTALYWYRQSLGQGLEFLIYFQGNSAPDKSGLPSDRFSAERTGGSVSTLTIQRTQQEDSAVYLCASSRPRTGFGELFFGEGSRLTVL.

This clonotype turned up a few times. The gene calls are TRBV20-1 and TRBJ2-1; TRBD2 agrees at 12 bases. CDR1 and CDR2 (germline): DFQATT, SNEGSKA (reference sequence). This CDR3 has 15 residues. Trimming took 5 bases from V and 5 from J; bases not matched to a gene: 7. The CDR3 coding sequence is TGCAGTGCTCCTCTAGCGGGGGGGCCCAACAATGAGCAGTTCTTC. This encodes CSAPLAGGPNNEQFF.

The rearrangement uses TRBV6-5 and TRBJ1-1; D may be TRBD1 (5 bases). The CDR3 consists of 14 residues. With 2 bases removed from V and 11 bases from J, the gap between germline ends came to 18 bases. Looked up from germline, CDR1 is MNHEY and CDR2 is SVGAGI. CDR3 coding DNA: TGTGCCAGCAGTTACCAGGCACAGGACTCTATGGCTTTCTTT. This codes for CASSYQAQDSMAFF.